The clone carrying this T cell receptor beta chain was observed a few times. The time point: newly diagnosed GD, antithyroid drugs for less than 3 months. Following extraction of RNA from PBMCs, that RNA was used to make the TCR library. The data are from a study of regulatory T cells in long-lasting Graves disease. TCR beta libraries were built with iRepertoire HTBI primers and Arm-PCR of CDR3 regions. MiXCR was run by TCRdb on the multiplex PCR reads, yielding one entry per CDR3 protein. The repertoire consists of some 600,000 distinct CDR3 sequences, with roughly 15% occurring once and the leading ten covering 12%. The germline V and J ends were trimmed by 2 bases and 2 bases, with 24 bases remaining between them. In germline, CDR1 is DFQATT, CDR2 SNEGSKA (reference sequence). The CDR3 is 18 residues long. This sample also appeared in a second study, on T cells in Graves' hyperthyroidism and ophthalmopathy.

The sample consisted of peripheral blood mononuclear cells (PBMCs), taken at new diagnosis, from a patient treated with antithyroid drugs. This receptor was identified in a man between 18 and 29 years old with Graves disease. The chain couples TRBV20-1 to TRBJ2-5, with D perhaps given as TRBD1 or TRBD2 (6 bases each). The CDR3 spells CSARIRAEGRGGQETQYF. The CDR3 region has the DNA TGCAGTGCTAGAATCAGGGCTGAGGGGAGAGGGGGGCAAGAGACCCAGTACTTC.